This TCR beta chain was profiled in a study of cytomegalovirus exposure and HLA in healthy donors. TCRdb's table, derived via immunoSEQ multiplex PCR, lists solely in-frame clones and lacks some. Of about 83,000 clones in the sample, roughly 96% were seen once. The donors were part of the roughly 120-subject validation cohort, which stood apart from the approximately 670-subject first cohort. The CDR3 loop spans 11 amino acids. CDR1 DFQATT and CDR2 SNEGSKA come from the germline V gene (reference sequence). Trimming took off 4 bases at V and 4 bases at J, with 8 bases between the two ends. The V call is TRBV20-1, the J call TRBJ2-7; tentative D call: TRBD2 (6 bases). Specimen: PBMCs. This TCR derives from a woman in her late teens or twenties in good health and CMV-seronegative. CDR3 amino acids: CSATGSYEQYF. CDR3 nucleotides: TGCAGTGCTACCGGGAGTTACGAGCAGTACTTC.